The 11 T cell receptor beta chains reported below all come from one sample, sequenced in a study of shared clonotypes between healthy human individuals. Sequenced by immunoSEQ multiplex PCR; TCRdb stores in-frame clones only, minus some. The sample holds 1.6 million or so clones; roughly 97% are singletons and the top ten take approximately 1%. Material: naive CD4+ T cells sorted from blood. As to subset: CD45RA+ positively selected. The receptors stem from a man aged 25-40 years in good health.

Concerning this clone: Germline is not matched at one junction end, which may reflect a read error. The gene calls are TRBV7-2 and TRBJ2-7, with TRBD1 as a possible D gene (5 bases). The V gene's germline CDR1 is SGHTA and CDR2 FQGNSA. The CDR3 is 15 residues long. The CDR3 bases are TGTGCCAGCAGCTTATCGGCAGGGAATACCTACGGGCAGTACTTC. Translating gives CASSLSAGNTYGQYF.

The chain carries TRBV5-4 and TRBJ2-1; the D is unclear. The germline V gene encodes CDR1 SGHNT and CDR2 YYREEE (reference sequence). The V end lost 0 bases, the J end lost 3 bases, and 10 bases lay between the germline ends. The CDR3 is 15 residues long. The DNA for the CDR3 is TGTGCCAGCAGCTTGGGGATGCTATACTACAATGAGCAGTTCTTC. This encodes CASSLGMLYYNEQFF.

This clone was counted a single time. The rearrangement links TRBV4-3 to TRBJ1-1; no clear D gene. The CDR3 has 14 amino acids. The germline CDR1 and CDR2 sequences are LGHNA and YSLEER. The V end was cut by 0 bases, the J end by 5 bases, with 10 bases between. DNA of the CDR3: TGCGCCAGCAGCCAAGATCTTGGGGATACTGAAGCTTTCTTT. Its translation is CASSQDLGDTEAFF.

Written as DNA, the CDR3 is TGTGCCAGCTCACCACTGGGTGACAGGGCTGTCGCGAACACTGAAGCTTTCTTT. Amino acid sequence: CASSPLGDRAVANTEAFF. V and J are TRBV18 and TRBJ1-1; 7 nucleotides match TRBD1. V dropped 1 base and J dropped 1; count of bases not matched to a gene: 12. This CDR3 comprises 18 residues. Germline V gene sequence: CDR1 KGHSH, CDR2 LQKENI. Variable domain in full (rest from reference TRBV18 and TRBJ1-1): NAGVMQNPRHLVRRRGQEARLRCSPMKGHSHVYWYRQLPEEGLKFMVYLQKENIIDESGMPKERFSAEFPKEGPSILRIQQVVRGDSAAYFCASSPLGDRAVANTEAFFGQGTRLTVV.

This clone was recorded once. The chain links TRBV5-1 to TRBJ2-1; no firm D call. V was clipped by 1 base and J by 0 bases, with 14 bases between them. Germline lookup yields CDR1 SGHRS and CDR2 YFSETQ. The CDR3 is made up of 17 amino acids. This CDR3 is CASSLTVTGSSYNEQFF. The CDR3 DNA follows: TGCGCCAGCAGCTTGACAGTTACCGGTAGCTCCTACAATGAGCAGTTCTTC.

CDR3 in DNA: TGTGCCAGCAGCTTAGGGGTTAGCTCGGGATACAATGAGCAGTTCTTC. Protein: CASSLGVSSGYNEQFF. This chain links TRBV7-2 with TRBJ2-1; D perhaps matches TRBD2 (5 bases). The CDR3 sequence is 16 residues long. The germline CDR1 and CDR2 sequences are SGHTA and FQGNSA. The V and J ends lost 1 base and 4 bases respectively, with 14 bases between them.

The CDR3 region has the DNA TGTGCCAGCAGCGTGGGGACTAGCGGGAGTTTCTCCTACGAGCAGTACTTC. It specifies CASSVGTSGSFSYEQYF. The J gene is TRBJ2-7, the V gene TRBV7-6; 14 nucleotides align to TRBD2. Germline V gene data show CDR1 as SGHVS and CDR2 as FNYEAQ. V was pared by 5 bases and J by 0 bases, with 6 bases of the junction left unmatched. The CDR3 length is 17 residues. The whole variable domain, remainder taken from reference TRBV7-6 and TRBJ2-7, is GAGVSQSPRYKVTKRGQDVALRCDPISGHVSLYWYRQALGQGPEFLTYFNYEAQQDKSGLPNDRFSAERPEGSISTLTIQRTEQRDSAMYRCASSVGTSGSFSYEQYFGPGTRLTVT.

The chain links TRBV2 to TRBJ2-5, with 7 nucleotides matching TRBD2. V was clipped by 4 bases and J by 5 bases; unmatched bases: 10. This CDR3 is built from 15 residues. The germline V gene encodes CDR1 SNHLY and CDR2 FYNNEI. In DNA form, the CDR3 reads TGTGCCAGCAGTGCCGGGACCTTCGGGGGGGAGACCCAGTACTTC. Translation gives CASSAGTFGGETQYF.

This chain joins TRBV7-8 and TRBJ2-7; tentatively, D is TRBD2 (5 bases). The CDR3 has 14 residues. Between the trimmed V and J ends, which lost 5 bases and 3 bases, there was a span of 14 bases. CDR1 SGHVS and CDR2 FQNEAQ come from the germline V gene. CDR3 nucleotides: TGTGCCAGCAGCCCCACTACTGGACTCTACGAGCAGTACTTC. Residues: CASSPTTGLYEQYF.

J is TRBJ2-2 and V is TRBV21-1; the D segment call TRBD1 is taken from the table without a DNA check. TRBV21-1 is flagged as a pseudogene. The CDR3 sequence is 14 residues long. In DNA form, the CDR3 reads TGTGCCAGCAGCACCCAACAGATCACCGGGGAGCTGTTTTTT. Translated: CASSTQQITGELFF.

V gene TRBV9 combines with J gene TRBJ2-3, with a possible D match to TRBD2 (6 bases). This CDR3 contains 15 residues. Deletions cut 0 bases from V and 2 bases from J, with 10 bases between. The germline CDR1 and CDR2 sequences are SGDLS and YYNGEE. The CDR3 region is CASSVDSGHTDTQYF. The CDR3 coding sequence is TGTGCCAGCAGCGTAGATAGCGGCCACACAGATACGCAGTATTTT.